These 32 T cell receptor beta chains originate from one sample sequenced in a study of blood T cell repertoires in COVID-19. Clones were sequenced by immunoSEQ multiplex PCR, and TCRdb holds only the in-frame ones, with some missing. The sample shows around 140,000 clones, about 81% of them seen only once. Sequencing was carried out using PBMCs or T cells enriched from blood (not recorded which). All receptors come from a man aged 35-49 years with acute COVID-19.

The chain uses TRBV6-5 and TRBJ2-3; 10 bases are a match to TRBD2. J gave up 4 bases and V 8 bases, and 6 bases lay outside the gene matches. This CDR3 is 14 amino acids long. Germline CDR1 and CDR2: MNHEY and SVGAGI. The CDR3 region is CASVRLAGADTQYF. The CDR3 region has the DNA TGTGCCAGCGTCCGACTAGCGGGTGCAGATACGCAGTATTTT.

The CDR3 protein is CASSRQLEKLFF. The CDR3 nucleotides read TGTGCCAGCAGCCGACAGTTAGAAAAACTGTTTTTT. V usage is TRBV2 and J usage is TRBJ1-4; TRBD1 is a possible D gene (5 bases). The CDR3 is 12 residues long. CDR1 and CDR2 from the germline V gene are SNHLY and FYNNEI. Trimming pared 6 bases from V and 8 bases from J, leaving 10 bases between.

The rearrangement links TRBV29-1 to TRBJ2-2; 13 positions match TRBD2. The V segment lost 3 bases and the J segment 7 bases; nucleotides outside the gene matches: 8. CDR1 is SQVTM and CDR2 is ANQGSEA in the germline V gene. The CDR3 has 16 residues. CDR3 sequence: CSVDTGLAGVFGELFF. CDR3 nucleotides: TGCAGCGTTGATACAGGACTAGCGGGAGTCTTCGGGGAGCTGTTTTTT.

The chain carries TRBV3-1 (or the pseudogene TRBV3-2) and TRBJ2-7, with TRBD1 matching 8 bases. CDR3 size: 14 residues. Germline V gene data show CDR1 as LGHDT and CDR2 as YNNKEL (reference sequence). The J segment lost 4 bases and the V segment lost 0 bases, leaving 2 bases of the junction unmatched. CDR3 sequence: CASSQEGQEYEQYF. Written as DNA, the CDR3 is TGTGCCAGCAGCCAAGAGGGACAGGAGTACGAGCAGTACTTC.

This chain uses TRBV7-9 with TRBJ2-5; 9 bases match TRBD2. The CDR3 is 14 residues long. V lost 4 bases and J lost 2; bases outside the gene matches: 2. Per the germline V gene, CDR1 is SEHNR and CDR2 is FQNEAQ (reference sequence). CDR3 sequence: CASSWSGGQETQYF. CDR3 nucleotides: TGTGCCAGCAGCTGGAGCGGGGGGCAAGAGACCCAGTACTTC.

V is TRBV6-5 and J is TRBJ1-1; D not certain. CDR3 length: 11 residues. The V and J ends lost 6 bases and 3 bases respectively, with 5 bases between them. Germline loops: CDR1 MNHEY, CDR2 SVGAGI. CDR3: CASREDTEAFF. DNA for the CDR3: TGTGCCAGCAGGGAGGACACTGAAGCTTTCTTT.

The J gene is TRBJ1-2, the V gene TRBV27; D possibly corresponds to TRBD1 (5 bases). CDR3 size: 13 residues. V was trimmed by 8 bases and J by 2 bases, leaving 12 bases between them. Germline V lookup: CDR1 MNHEY, CDR2 SMNVEV (reference sequence). This CDR3 is CASGAQENYGYTF. The CDR3 DNA follows: TGTGCCAGCGGTGCACAGGAGAACTATGGCTACACCTTC.

This sequence joins TRBV19 and TRBJ2-3; 9 positions match TRBD2. The CDR3 extends over 16 amino acids. Losses at the gene ends were 5 bases for V and 4 bases for J; bases not matched to a gene: 10. CDR1 and CDR2 (germline): LNHDA, SQIVND (reference sequence). The CDR3 protein is CASSRLLAGKADTQYF. DNA of the CDR3: TGTGCCAGTAGTCGACTACTAGCGGGCAAGGCAGATACGCAGTATTTT.

The chain recombines TRBV5-4 with TRBJ2-7; D may be TRBD2 (5 bases). Trimming took off 5 bases at V and 3 bases at J, with 12 bases between the two ends. CDR3 length: 13 amino acids. The V gene's germline CDR1 is SGHNT and CDR2 YYREEE (reference sequence). CDR3 in amino acids: CASRRAQDYEQYF. The CDR3 nucleotides read TGTGCCAGCAGGAGGGCCCAAGACTACGAGCAGTACTTC.

V and J are TRBV28 and TRBJ1-6, with D perhaps matching TRBD1 (5 bases). The CDR3 loop spans 16 amino acids. V lost 2 bases and J lost 0, with 8 bases in between. Germline V gene sequence: CDR1 MDHEN, CDR2 SYDVKM. CDR3 residues: CASSLDGGSYNSPLHF. Here the CDR3 DNA reads TGTGCCAGCAGTTTAGACGGGGGCTCCTATAATTCACCCCTCCACTTT. Drawing the rest from reference TRBV28 and TRBJ1-6, the complete variable domain is DVKVTQSSRYLVKRTGEKVFLECVQDMDHENMFWYRQDPGLGLRLIYFSYDVKMKEKGDIPEGYSVSREKKERFSLILESASTNQTSMYLCASSLDGGSYNSPLHFGNGTRLTVT.

The V gene is TRBV20-1, the J gene TRBJ1-2; 7 nucleotides match TRBD1. CDR1 DFQATT and CDR2 SNEGSKA come from the germline V gene (reference sequence). CDR3 length: 11 residues. With V trimmed by 5 bases and J by 8 bases, 5 bases remained unmatched. The CDR3 here is CSAPQGVGYTF. DNA of the CDR3: TGCAGTGCTCCGCAGGGGGTAGGCTACACCTTC.

The chain links TRBV12-5 to TRBJ2-7, with 8 nucleotides matching TRBD1. This CDR3 has 12 amino acids. V shed 7 bases, J shed 7 bases, and the junction held 6 bases outside the gene matches. Germline CDR1 and CDR2: LGHNT and FRNRAP. For the CDR3, the DNA is TGTGCTAGTGCTCAGGGGGCGAGGGAGCAGTACTTC. Translated, it gives CASAQGAREQYF.

The chain uses TRBV18 and TRBJ1-1; D is ambiguous. The germline V gene has CDR1 KGHSH and CDR2 LQKENI. V was trimmed by 6 bases and J by 5 bases, leaving 13 bases between them. This CDR3 is built from 13 residues. The CDR3 region is CASSAGRETEAFF. The CDR3 bases are TGTGCCAGCTCGGCGGGGAGGGAAACTGAAGCTTTCTTT.

The chain has TRBV19 and TRBJ1-4, with 7 bases lining up with TRBD1. V lost 5 bases to trimming and J lost 0 bases; unmatched junction nucleotides: 12. The CDR3 length is 18 residues. Germline CDR1 and CDR2: LNHDA and SQIVND (reference sequence). The DNA for the CDR3 is TGTGCCAGTAGTGGATACAGGGGTCCTACTACAACTAATGAAAAACTGTTTTTT. This codes for CASSGYRGPTTTNEKLFF.

The rearrangement uses TRBV15 and TRBJ2-5, with D possibly matching TRBD2 (5 bases). From germline, CDR1 is LNHNV and CDR2 YYDKDF (reference sequence). Trimming pared 6 bases from V and 4 bases from J, leaving 12 bases between. The CDR3 has 13 residues. The CDR3 loop is CATRILVSETQYF. The CDR3 nucleotides read TGTGCCACCAGGATACTAGTTTCAGAGACCCAGTACTTC.

The CDR3 sequence is CASSLFLAGDTDTQYF. The DNA for the CDR3 is TGTGCCAGCAGCTTGTTCCTAGCGGGGGACACAGATACGCAGTATTTT. This chain links TRBV5-4 with TRBJ2-3; 10 bases agree with TRBD2. The trim removed 1 base at V and 2 bases at J, leaving 4 bases unmatched. Germline CDR1 reads SGHNT; CDR2 reads YYREEE (reference sequence). The CDR3 length is 16 residues.

The chain is built from TRBV6-2 or TRBV6-3 and TRBJ2-7, with a possible D match to TRBD1 (6 bases). Germline lookup yields CDR1 MNHEY and CDR2 SVGEGT. The V end lost 2 bases, the J end lost 0 bases, and 14 bases lay between the germline ends. This CDR3 spans 16 amino acids. The CDR3 sequence: CASSYRQGPSSYEQYF. The DNA for the CDR3 is TGTGCCAGCAGTTACCGGCAGGGGCCCAGCTCCTACGAGCAGTACTTC.

The chain joins TRBV7-2 to TRBJ2-7; a weak D match, TRBD1 (5 bases). Germline CDR1 is SGHTA and CDR2 is FQGNSA. V lost 5 bases and J 1 base, leaving 12 bases between the germline ends. The CDR3 length is 14 residues. CDR3: CASSADRISYEQYF. CDR3 coding DNA: TGTGCCAGCAGCGCAGACAGAATATCCTACGAGCAGTACTTC.

This chain links TRBV28 with TRBJ2-5, with D tentatively TRBD1 (5 bases). There are 13 residues in the CDR3. V was pared by 7 bases and J by 3 bases, with 12 bases between. Germline V gene sequence: CDR1 MDHEN, CDR2 SYDVKM. DNA of the CDR3: TGTGCCAGCAACTGGCTAGGGGAAGAGACCCAGTACTTC. Its protein product is CASNWLGEETQYF.

The V call is TRBV3-1 (or the pseudogene TRBV3-2), the J call TRBJ1-2; D unresolved. The CDR3 has 14 residues. Per the germline V gene, CDR1 is LGHDT and CDR2 is YNNKEL (reference sequence). Trimming removed 6 bases at V and 3 bases at J, with 14 bases between. The CDR3 nucleotides are TGTGCCAGCAGACCCGAGTGGACTGACTATGGCTACACCTTC. This encodes CASRPEWTDYGYTF.

This chain links TRBV6-5 with TRBJ2-7; TRBD1 matches at 10 bases. The CDR3 consists of 15 residues. V shed 7 bases, J shed 6 bases, and the junction held 12 bases outside the gene matches. Germline CDR1 MNHEY, CDR2 SVGAGI. CDR3 loop: CASKTLTGGAPEQYF. The CDR3, as DNA: TGTGCCAGCAAGACCCTGACAGGGGGCGCGCCCGAGCAGTACTTC.

The V gene is TRBV9, the J gene TRBJ1-1, with D perhaps TRBD1 (5 bases). V was trimmed by 3 bases and J by 0 bases, leaving 12 bases between them. Germline loops: CDR1 SGDLS, CDR2 YYNGEE. CDR3 length equals 15 residues. The DNA for the CDR3 is TGTGCCAGCAGCGCCAGGGACTGGTTGAACACTGAAGCTTTCTTT. Its translation is CASSARDWLNTEAFF.

The chain couples TRBV29-1 to TRBJ1-3; TRBD1 aligns across 7 bases. The CDR3 consists of 16 residues. The V gene's germline CDR1 is SQVTM and CDR2 ANQGSEA. V lost 3 bases to trimming and J lost 1 base; unmatched junction nucleotides: 9. CDR3 region: CSVDNRGIASGNTIYF. The DNA for the CDR3 is TGCAGCGTTGACAACAGGGGAATAGCGTCTGGAAACACCATATATTTT.

CDR3 in amino acids: CASSLAHTGELFF. The CDR3 nucleotides are TGTGCCAGCAGTCTAGCCCACACCGGGGAGCTGTTTTTT. V is TRBV9 and J is TRBJ2-2; D might be TRBD2 (5 bases). CDR3 size: 13 residues. Deletions cut 5 bases from V and 3 bases from J, with 8 bases between. The germline gives CDR1 SGDLS, CDR2 YYNGEE. Full variable domain (missing parts from reference TRBV9 and TRBJ2-2): DSGVTQTPKHLITATGQRVTLRCSPRSGDLSVYWYQQSLDQGLQFLIQYYNGEERAKGNILERFSAQQFPDLHSELNLSSLELGDSALYFCASSLAHTGELFFGEGSRLTVL.

This clone came up once. This chain connects TRBV2 to TRBJ1-4; TRBD1 matches at 8 bases. Losses at the gene ends were 7 bases for V and 7 bases for J; bases not matched to a gene: 11. The CDR3 loop spans 15 amino acids. Germline V lookup: CDR1 SNHLY, CDR2 FYNNEI. CDR3 bases: TGTGCCAGCAATGCTCAGGGGGCCGGTGGTGAAAAACTGTTTTTT. Its protein is CASNAQGAGGEKLFF.

This rearrangement joins TRBV29-1 to TRBJ2-3; 7 bases are shared with TRBD1. Trimming removed 6 bases from V and 6 bases from J; junction bases left unmatched: 3. Germline assignment: CDR1 SQVTM and CDR2 ANQGSEA. This CDR3 is 11 amino acids long. CDR3 region: CSVQQGDTQYF. The DNA for the CDR3 is TGCAGCGTGCAACAGGGGGATACGCAGTATTTT.

The rearrangement joins TRBV27 to TRBJ2-1; TRBD2 matches at 9 bases. There are 15 residues in the CDR3. CDR1 MNHEY and CDR2 SMNVEV come from the germline V gene (reference sequence). The V segment lost 7 bases and the J segment 7 bases; nucleotides outside the gene matches: 11. The CDR3 bases are TGTGCCAGCATTCCGACTAGCGGAGGGGATAATGAGCAGTTCTTC. It encodes CASIPTSGGDNEQFF.

The chain has TRBV27 and TRBJ1-1; D is unresolved. Trimming removed 8 bases at V and 3 bases at J, with 10 bases between. Germline assignment: CDR1 MNHEY and CDR2 SMNVEV (reference sequence). The CDR3 has 12 amino acids. The CDR3 protein is CASREGDTEAFF. CDR3 sequence (DNA): TGTGCCAGCCGAGAGGGTGACACTGAAGCTTTCTTT.

The rearrangement uses TRBV6-6 and TRBJ2-2; 10 bases are a match to TRBD1. The CDR3 sequence is 16 residues long. The V and J ends lost 1 base and 5 bases, in that order; junction bases with no gene match: 4. From germline, CDR1 is MNHNY and CDR2 SVGAGI (reference sequence). The CDR3 nucleotides are TGTGCCAGCAGTTACTTGGGACAGGGGTCTACCGGGGAGCTGTTTTTT. This encodes CASSYLGQGSTGELFF.

V and J are TRBV27 and TRBJ2-2; possibly TRBD2 for D (7 bases). The V end was cut by 0 bases, the J end by 5 bases, with 10 bases between. The CDR3 loop spans 15 amino acids. The germline gives CDR1 MNHEY, CDR2 SMNVEV (reference sequence). The CDR3 DNA follows: TGTGCCAGCAGTTTATCACAGGGACTAACCGGGGAGCTGTTTTTT. It is translated as CASSLSQGLTGELFF.

V and J are TRBV7-3 and TRBJ2-2; 7 nucleotides align to TRBD1. With V trimmed by 2 bases and J by 0 bases, 0 bases remained unmatched. Germline V CDR1 and CDR2: SGHTA, FQGTGA. The CDR3 has 15 residues. This CDR3 is CASSLQGANTGELFF. For the CDR3, the DNA is TGTGCCAGCAGCTTACAGGGGGCGAACACCGGGGAGCTGTTTTTT.

The chain links TRBV24-1 to TRBJ2-5; D call uncertain. The germline V gene encodes CDR1 KGHDR and CDR2 SFDVKD. This CDR3 contains 12 residues. Between the trimmed V and J ends, which lost 4 bases and 2 bases, there was a span of 4 bases. The CDR3, as DNA: TGTGCCACCAGTGACCTTCAAGAGACCCAGTACTTC. Amino acid sequence: CATSDLQETQYF.